This T cell receptor (beta chain) was observed in a study of blood T cell repertoires in COVID-19. Authors' processing steps: Counts of nucleated cells, estimated from reference gene primer amplification, were obtained. Assay used: immunoSEQ multiplex PCR; TCRdb lists only in-frame clones, some missing. For V, J and clone size, that table is used; D and trimming come from the DNA. The data show roughly 150,000 clones, 85% seen once. Patients of the Seattle cohort, enrolled during active infection, were followed longitudinally. The V end was cut by 7 bases, the J end by 0 bases, with 11 bases between. The CDR3 extends over 14 amino acids. Germline lookup yields CDR1 SGHDT and CDR2 YYEEEE.

The chain uses TRBV5-6 and TRBJ2-1; tentatively, D is TRBD2 (5 bases). The receptor was isolated from a woman older than 75 with COVID-19, enrolled during active disease. The sequenced material came from peripheral blood. The CDR3 nucleotides are TGTGCCAGCCGTCGCCGGGACTCCTACAATGAGCAGTTCTTC. This encodes CASRRRDSYNEQFF.